These T cell receptor beta chains were read from a single sample in a study of CD8 T cells in ankylosing spondylitis. TCRdb reprocessed the 5' RACE reads via MiXCR and lists one record per CDR3 protein. The sample lists about 450,000 distinct CDR3 sequences, 20% to 30% occurring once. Material: blood, either unsorted or a sorted T cell fraction (not recorded which). The receptors shown here come from a male donor with ankylosing spondylitis. Both conserved end residues are part of each CDR3. A D gene is named only where the DNA matches it firmly. Rows give clone size only sometimes, using once, few, many, or a class for an expanded clone.

CDR3 | DNA | size | J | D | V
CCAVGPSGRALNNEQFF | TGCTGTGCTGTGGGCCCTAGCGGGAGGGCCTTGAACAATGAGCAGTTCTTC | - | TRBJ2-1 | TRBD2 | TRBV20-1
CASSHIANTGELFF | TGTGCCAGCAGCCACATCGCGAACACCGGGGAGCTGTTTTTT | few | TRBJ2-2 | - | TRBV3-1
CASARRGIAKNIQYF | TGTGCCAGCGCCCGGAGAGGGATAGCCAAAAACATTCAGTACTTC | few | TRBJ2-4 | - | TRBV11-2
CASSLASSSHEQFF | TGTGCCAGCAGCTTAGCTTCTAGTTCGCATGAGCAGTTCTTC | - | TRBJ2-1 | - | TRBV11-3
CSARTGYNSPLHF | TGCAGTGCCCGGACAGGTTATAATTCACCCCTCCACTTT | - | TRBJ1-6 | TRBD1 | TRBV20-1
CSARIRGSRYNEQFF | TGCAGTGCTAGAATCCGCGGGAGTAGGTACAATGAGCAGTTCTTC | many | TRBJ2-1 | TRBD2 | TRBV20-1
CASSHQTSGGPKDTQYF | TGCGCCAGCAGCCACCAAACGTCGGGAGGGCCTAAAGATACGCAGTATTTT | few | TRBJ2-3 | TRBD2 | TRBV4-1
CASKTIGTEAFF | TGTGCCAGTAAAACGATCGGCACTGAAGCTTTCTTT | - | TRBJ1-1 | - | TRBV19
CASSLEDRGLDEQFF | TGCGCCAGCAGCTTGGAGGACAGGGGGCTAGATGAGCAGTTCTTC | - | TRBJ2-1 | TRBD1 | TRBV5-1
CASGGHQGFTEAFF | TGTGCCAGCGGGGGGCATCAGGGGTTCACTGAAGCTTTCTTT | - | TRBJ1-1 | - | TRBV7-9
CASRQTGVNTEAFF | TGTGCCAGCAGACAGACAGGGGTGAACACTGAAGCTTTCTTT | few | TRBJ1-1 | TRBD1 | TRBV7-2
CSAPKYLNTEAFF | TGCAGTGCTCCAAAATACCTTAACACTGAAGCTTTCTTT | few | TRBJ1-1 | - | TRBV20-1
CASSEGPNWVTQYF | TGTGCCAGCAGTGAGGGTCCGAATTGGGTTACGCAGTATTTT | once | TRBJ2-3 | - | TRBV2
CSARSGFTDTQYF | TGCAGTGCTAGAAGCGGCTTCACAGATACGCAGTATTTT | - | TRBJ2-3 | - | TRBV20-1
CASSLEEGGDAFF | TGTGCCAGCAGCCTAGAGGAGGGAGGGGACGCTTTCTTT | - | TRBJ1-1 | - | TRBV7-2
CASSQLAGGPLDNEQFF | TGTGCCAGCAGCCAGCTAGCGGGAGGGCCTTTGGACAATGAGCAGTTCTTC | few | TRBJ2-1 | TRBD2 | TRBV3-1
CASSWATDTQYF | TGTGCCAGCAGCTGGGCCACAGATACGCAGTATTTT | few | TRBJ2-3 | - | TRBV7-9
CASSERGVSQYF | TGTGCCAGCAGTGAACGAGGGGTATCCCAGTACTTC | few | TRBJ2-5 | - | TRBV6-1
CAISDSGRAVLAQYF | TGTGCCATCAGTGATAGCGGGAGGGCCGTCCTAGCGCAGTATTTT | - | TRBJ2-3 | TRBD2 | TRBV10-3
CASSLASLDTEAFF | TGCGCCAGCAGCTTGGCCTCCTTAGACACTGAAGCTTTCTTT | once | TRBJ1-1 | - | TRBV5-1
CASSAGLHCGELFF | TGTGCCAGCAGCGCTGGACTACACTGCGGGGAGCTGTTTTTT | - | TRBJ2-2 | - | TRBV5-5
CASSSGGPTNEKLFF | TGTGCCAGCAGCTCGGGTGGGCCAACTAATGAAAAACTGTTTTTT | - | TRBJ1-4 | - | TRBV7-9
CASSYRGGTGSRETQYF | TGTGCCAGCAGCTATAGGGGGGGGACAGGGTCCCGGGAGACCCAGTACTTC | - | TRBJ2-5 | TRBD1 | TRBV7-2
CASSPTGTRGEAFF | TGTGCCAGCAGCCCAACCGGGACCCGAGGGGAAGCTTTCTTT | few | TRBJ1-1 | - | TRBV12-3/TRBV12-4
CAWSVGLAKTYEQYF | TGTGCCTGGAGTGTAGGACTAGCCAAGACCTACGAGCAGTACTTC | - | TRBJ2-7 | TRBD2 | TRBV30
CSAAGLVGSYNEQFF | TGCAGTGCCGCCGGACTGGTGGGCTCCTACAATGAGCAGTTCTTC | - | TRBJ2-1 | - | TRBV20-1
CASSFTGYEKLFF | TGTGCCAGCAGTTTTACAGGGTACGAAAAACTGTTTTTT | - | TRBJ1-4 | - | TRBV12-3/TRBV12-4
CSVEEGGPGDGQPQHF | TGCAGCGTTGAAGAGGGCGGCCCAGGGGACGGGCAGCCCCAGCATTTT | few | TRBJ1-5 | - | TRBV29-1
CSARQTSGGIRSYNEQFF | TGCAGTGCTAGACAGACTAGCGGTGGAATCCGCTCCTACAATGAGCAGTTCTTC | - | TRBJ2-1 | TRBD2 | TRBV20-1
CSVDETGEGTQYF | TGCAGCGTTGACGAGACAGGGGAAGGTACGCAGTATTTT | - | TRBJ2-3 | TRBD1 | TRBV29-1
CASRSSAGGSTQFF | TGTGCCAGCAGATCTTCGGCGGGAGGCTCGACGCAGTTCTTC | few | TRBJ2-1 | TRBD2 | TRBV12-3/TRBV12-4
CASSPTGGRYGYTF | TGTGCCAGCAGCCCAACAGGGGGCCGCTATGGCTACACCTTC | - | TRBJ1-2 | TRBD1 | TRBV3-1
CASSFVGGAGGYTF | TGTGCCAGCAGTTTTGTGGGGGGCGCAGGTGGCTACACCTTC | - | TRBJ1-2 | - | TRBV27
CASSPPGLNTGELFF | TGTGCCAGCAGCCCCCCGGGCCTCAACACCGGGGAGCTGTTTTTT | many | TRBJ2-2 | - | TRBV5-6
CASSLARAEQFF | TGTGCCAGCAGCTTAGCTCGTGCGGAGCAGTTCTTC | - | TRBJ2-1 | - | TRBV7-2
CASTRPGQGADTQYF | TGTGCCAGCACCAGGCCGGGACAGGGGGCAGATACGCAGTATTTT | - | TRBJ2-3 | TRBD1 | TRBV11-3
CATRVSGATGELFF | TGTGCCACCAGGGTTAGCGGAGCCACCGGGGAGCTGTTTTTT | few | TRBJ2-2 | - | TRBV24-1
CASSGGGGFGSPLHF | TGCGCCAGCAGTGGGGGTGGAGGTTTCGGATCACCCCTCCACTTT | - | TRBJ1-6 | - | TRBV10-2
CATSRERKETQYF | TGTGCCACCAGCAGAGAGAGAAAAGAGACCCAGTACTTC | few | TRBJ2-5 | - | TRBV15
CSVARSDYGYTF | TGCAGCGTTGCCCGTTCCGATTATGGCTACACCTTC | - | TRBJ1-2 | - | TRBV29-1
CASSTWGSGYSYEQYF | TGTGCCAGCAGCACATGGGGGAGCGGATACTCCTACGAGCAGTACTTC | - | TRBJ2-7 | - | TRBV12-3/TRBV12-4
CASRTLDYVGNTGELFF | TGTGCCAGCAGAACACTAGACTACGTGGGGAACACCGGGGAGCTGTTTTTT | - | TRBJ2-2 | - | TRBV6-1
CASSMDRGSGYTF | TGTGCCAGTAGTATGGACAGGGGGTCTGGCTACACCTTC | - | TRBJ1-2 | TRBD1 | TRBV19
CATSRGNFNTGELFF | TGTGCCACCAGTCGGGGAAACTTTAACACCGGGGAGCTGTTTTTT | - | TRBJ2-2 | - | TRBV24-1
CASSRLRLATNEKLFF | TGCGCCAGCAGCCGCCTAAGGCTCGCAACTAATGAAAAACTGTTTTTT | few | TRBJ1-4 | - | TRBV4-1
CASSPRQSDTQYF | TGTGCCAGCAGCCCACGACAATCAGATACGCAGTATTTT | few | TRBJ2-3 | - | TRBV7-2
CASSRDPRGNTIYF | TGTGCCAGCAGTCGGGACCCCCGAGGAAACACCATATATTTT | many | TRBJ1-3 | - | TRBV6-1
CASSLTGVLETQYF | TGTGCCAGCAGTCTTACAGGGGTCCTTGAGACCCAGTACTTC | - | TRBJ2-5 | TRBD1 | TRBV2
CASSFPGREFSF | TGTGCCAGCAGCTTCCCCGGACGGGAGTTCTCCTTC | - | TRBJ2-1 | - | TRBV7-2
CATSSLGTAGELFF | TGTGCCACCTCTTCCCTAGGGACAGCCGGGGAGCTGTTTTTT | many | TRBJ2-2 | TRBD1 | TRBV7-7
CASSSSQGGEQYF | TGTGCCAGCAGCTCCTCACAGGGGGGCGAGCAGTACTTC | few | TRBJ2-7 | TRBD1 | TRBV11-2
CASSLQGSNGYTF | TGTGCCAGCAGCCTACAGGGATCGAATGGCTACACCTTC | few | TRBJ1-2 | - | TRBV3-1
CASSEGQGGETQYF | TGTGCCAGCAGTGAGGGACAGGGAGGGGAGACCCAGTACTTC | - | TRBJ2-5 | TRBD1 | TRBV2
CASSSDGPNTQYF | TGCGCCAGCAGCTCCGACGGCCCCAATACGCAGTATTTT | - | TRBJ2-3 | - | TRBV5-1
CASSFGVGANVLTF | TGTGCCAGCAGTTTCGGAGTAGGGGCCAACGTCCTGACTTTC | few | TRBJ2-6 | - | TRBV27
CSPRWESTDTQYF | TGCAGTCCCCGGTGGGAAAGCACAGATACGCAGTATTTT | - | TRBJ2-3 | - | TRBV20-1
CASSLWDRSYSNQPQHF | TGTGCCAGCAGCCTCTGGGACAGAAGTTATAGCAATCAGCCCCAGCATTTT | - | TRBJ1-5 | - | TRBV21-1
CASSHYFGLAGASEQFF | TGTGCCAGCAGCCATTATTTTGGGCTAGCGGGAGCCTCTGAGCAGTTCTTC | once | TRBJ2-1 | TRBD2 | TRBV3-1
CSALPRQTPSYEQYF | TGCAGTGCTCTCCCTAGACAGACCCCCTCCTACGAGCAGTACTTC | few | TRBJ2-7 | - | TRBV20-1
CSARTPGTSGSGTGELFF | TGCAGTGCTAGGACACCCGGGACTAGCGGGAGTGGTACCGGGGAGCTGTTTTTT | - | TRBJ2-2 | TRBD2 | TRBV20-1